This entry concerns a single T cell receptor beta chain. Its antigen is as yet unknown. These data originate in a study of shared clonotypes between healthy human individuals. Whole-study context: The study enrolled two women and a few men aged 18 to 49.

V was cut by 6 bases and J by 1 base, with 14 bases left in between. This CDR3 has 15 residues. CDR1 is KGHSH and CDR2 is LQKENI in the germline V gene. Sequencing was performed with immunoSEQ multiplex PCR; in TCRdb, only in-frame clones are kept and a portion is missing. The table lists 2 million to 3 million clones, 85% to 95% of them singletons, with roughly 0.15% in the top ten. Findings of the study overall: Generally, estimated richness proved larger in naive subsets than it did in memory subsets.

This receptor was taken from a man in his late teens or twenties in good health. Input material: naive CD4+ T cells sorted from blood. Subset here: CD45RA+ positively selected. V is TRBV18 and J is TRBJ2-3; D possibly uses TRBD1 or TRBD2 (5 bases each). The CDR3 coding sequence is TGTGCCAGCTCTTACCAAATGGGGGGCACAGATACGCAGTATTTT. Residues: CASSYQMGGTDTQYF. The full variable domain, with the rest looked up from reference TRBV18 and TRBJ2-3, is NAGVMQNPRHLVRRRGQEARLRCSPMKGHSHVYWYRQLPEEGLKFMVYLQKENIIDESGMPKERFSAEFPKEGPSILRIQQVVRGDSAAYFCASSYQMGGTDTQYFGPGTRLTVL.